The clone carrying this T cell receptor (beta chain) was seen ten or more times. These data belong to a study of response to subunit inactivated influenza vaccine. TCRdb ran MiXCR on the RT-PCR reads and lists one entry per CDR3 protein. The sample yields a few hundred thousand distinct CDR3 sequences, over 9% seen once. The germline CDR1 and CDR2 sequences are MNHNS and SASEGT. V was pared by 6 bases and J by 0 bases, with 14 bases between. The CDR3 is made up of 15 amino acids. These data also featured in a second study, about T cells expressing NK-cell markers. This second report adds: A 5'RACE template switching approach incorporating UMIs was used to make TCR beta cDNA. It was sorted CD3+CD56+NKG2C+, CD3+CD56+NKG2C- and CD3+CD56-NKG2C+ T cells that supplied the TCR beta repertoires. The dominant NKG2C+ clonotypes represented about 1.0-8% of CD8+ T cells in six donors. Several donors' CD3+CD56-NKG2C+ cells were dominated by the same clonotypes.

This TCR came from a man aged 45-65 years who received an inactivated influenza vaccine. Sequencing used PBMCs from blood, obtained on the day of vaccination. The rearrangement uses TRBV6-1 and TRBJ2-5; no clear D gene. In DNA, the CDR3 is TGTGCCAGCAGAAACGGACGGCACCACCAAGAGACCCAGTACTTC. Its protein is CASRNGRHHQETQYF.